What follows are 25 T cell receptor beta chains derived from one specimen sequenced in a study of T cell responses to AZD1222 COVID-19 vaccine. The data were produced by immunoSEQ multiplex PCR, yet TCRdb's version contains in-frame clones alone and is incomplete. The data show tens of thousands of clones, about 91% seen once. This specimen was peripheral blood, taken 28 days after the second AZD1222 dose. The receptor set was obtained from an adult who received the AZD1222 COVID-19 vaccine.

The J gene is TRBJ2-1, the V gene TRBV29-1; no definite D call. Between the trimmed V and J ends, which lost 8 bases and 0 bases, there was a span of 14 bases. The CDR3 spans 14 residues. Germline CDR1 reads SQVTM; CDR2 reads ANQGSEA. CDR3 DNA sequence: TGCAGCATAAACATGGTCCGCTCCTACAATGAGCAGTTCTTC. Its protein product is CSINMVRSYNEQFF.

This clone appeared once. V gene TRBV7-9 combines with J gene TRBJ2-4; no reliable D call. Trimming removed 5 bases from V and 7 bases from J, with 15 bases in between. The CDR3 spans 14 residues. Germline lookup yields CDR1 SEHNR and CDR2 FQNEAQ (reference sequence). CDR3 loop: CASSPLFGWNIQYF. The CDR3 bases are TGTGCCAGCAGCCCTCTGTTTGGGTGGAACATTCAGTACTTC.

The rearrangement joins TRBV30 to TRBJ2-7; tentatively, D is TRBD2 (5 bases). This CDR3 contains 13 residues. CDR1 GTSNPN and CDR2 SVGIG come from the germline V gene (reference sequence). V was trimmed by 3 bases and J by 0 bases, leaving 9 bases between them. The chain's CDR3 is CAWSAGLSYEQYF. CDR3 coding DNA: TGTGCCTGGAGCGCCGGACTCTCCTACGAGCAGTACTTC.

J is TRBJ1-1 and V is TRBV29-1; 10 nucleotides match TRBD1. The length of the CDR3 is 15 residues. Per germline, CDR1 SQVTM and CDR2 ANQGSEA. The V and J ends lost 7 bases and 0 bases, in that order; junction bases with no gene match: 8. The CDR3 sequence: CSAGGQGVMNTEAFF. CDR3 DNA sequence: TGCAGCGCCGGAGGACAGGGGGTTATGAACACTGAAGCTTTCTTT. The complete variable domain, with remaining parts taken from reference TRBV29-1 and TRBJ1-1, reads SAVISQKPSRDICQRGTSLTIQCQVDSQVTMMFWYRQQPGQSLTLIATANQGSEATYESGFVIDKFPISRPNLTFSTLTVSNMSPEDSSIYLCSAGGQGVMNTEAFFGQGTRLTVV.

The chain carries TRBV19 and TRBJ1-1; a weak D match, TRBD1 (6 bases). The V gene's germline CDR1 is LNHDA and CDR2 SQIVND (reference sequence). V lost 3 bases and J 5 bases, leaving 13 bases between the germline ends. CDR3 length: 14 residues. This chain's CDR3 is CASSIVGTQTEAFF. CDR3 bases: TGTGCCAGTAGTATTGTTGGGACACAGACTGAAGCTTTCTTT.

This chain connects TRBV11-2 to TRBJ1-1; D is uncertain. CDR1 SGHAT and CDR2 FQNNGV come from the germline V gene. V was trimmed by 3 bases and J by 5 bases, leaving 13 bases between them. The CDR3 consists of 14 residues. CDR3: CASSFPQSTTEAFF. In nucleotides, the CDR3 is TGTGCCAGCAGCTTCCCCCAAAGTACAACTGAAGCTTTCTTT.

The chain carries TRBV4-2 and TRBJ1-1, with D unresolved. V dropped 0 bases and J dropped 7 bases, with 9 bases sitting between them. The CDR3 sequence is 13 residues long. Germline V gene sequence: CDR1 LGHNA, CDR2 YNFKEQ. CDR3 DNA sequence: TGTGCCAGCAGCCAAGACCCGGTAAATGAAGCTTTCTTT. It specifies CASSQDPVNEAFF.

The chain employs TRBV7-9 and TRBJ1-4; D unresolved. Germline CDR1 and CDR2: SEHNR and FQNEAQ (reference sequence). With 6 bases removed from V and 3 bases from J, the gap between germline ends came to 8 bases. The CDR3 totals 13 residues. The DNA of the CDR3 is TGTGCCAGCAGTGTCGAGTCTAATGAAAAACTGTTTTTT. Translation: CASSVESNEKLFF.

In this sample, this clone turned up a few times. V and J are TRBV3-1 (or the pseudogene TRBV3-2) and TRBJ1-3; D is unresolved. The CDR3 length is 14 residues. CDR1 and CDR2 (germline): LGHDT, YNNKEL (reference sequence). V was trimmed by 0 bases and J by 4 bases, leaving 7 bases between them. CDR3 in DNA: TGTGCCAGCAGCCAAGACGGTGGGGGAAACACCATATATTTT. Protein: CASSQDGGGNTIYF.

This clone appeared once. The rearrangement joins TRBV15 to TRBJ2-1; TRBD2 might be the D (7 bases). The CDR3 is 18 residues long. Germline V lookup: CDR1 LNHNV, CDR2 YYDKDF (reference sequence). V was clipped by 5 bases and J by 5 bases, with 25 bases between them. Here the CDR3 reads CATSSRTTTRGRHNEQFF. The CDR3 nucleotides read TGTGCCACCAGCTCCCGAACTACAACGCGGGGGCGGCACAATGAGCAGTTCTTC.

The CDR3 spells CASSLTTGGGDGYTF. CDR3 coding DNA: TGCGCCAGCAGCTTAACGACAGGGGGCGGGGATGGCTACACCTTC. V and J are TRBV5-1 and TRBJ1-2; 10 positions match TRBD1. CDR1 and CDR2 (germline): SGHRS, YFSETQ. V was clipped by 2 bases and J by 6 bases; unmatched bases: 7. The CDR3 is made up of 15 amino acids. The full variable domain, in which reference TRBV5-1 and TRBJ1-2 provide the parts outside the CDR3, is KAGVTQTPRYLIKTRGQQVTLSCSPISGHRSVSWYQQTPGQGLQFLFEYFSETQRNKGNFPGRFSGRQFSNSRSEMNVSTLELGDSALYLCASSLTTGGGDGYTFGSGTRLTVV.

This clone has only a few counts. The chain links TRBV15 to TRBJ2-1; D is possibly TRBD1 (5 bases). This CDR3 is built from 15 residues. Germline loops: CDR1 LNHNV, CDR2 YYDKDF (reference sequence). The V gene lost 1 base and the J gene lost 2 bases, with 9 bases spanning the gap. The CDR3 is CATSRGKGTYNEQFF. In nucleotides, the CDR3 is TGTGCCACCAGCAGAGGAAAGGGGACCTACAATGAGCAGTTCTTC. Full variable domain (missing parts from reference TRBV15 and TRBJ2-1): DAMVIQNPRYQVTQFGKPVTLSCSQTLNHNVMYWYQQKSSQAPKLLFHYYDKDFNNEADTPDNFQSRRPNTSFCFLDIRSPGLGDTAMYLCATSRGKGTYNEQFFGPGTRLTVL.

This chain links TRBV9 with TRBJ1-4; 10 bases agree with TRBD1. Looked up from germline, CDR1 is SGDLS and CDR2 is YYNGEE. Trimming cost V 4 bases and J 5 bases; bases outside gene matches: 5. CDR3 length: 15 amino acids. The CDR3 nucleotides are TGTGCCAGCAGCCCGAGACAGGGGGCAAATGAAAAACTGTTTTTT. Protein: CASSPRQGANEKLFF.

V is TRBV19 and J is TRBJ1-2, with a tentative D call TRBD1 (5 bases). Trimming pared 3 bases from V and 4 bases from J, leaving 9 bases between. This CDR3 spans 13 amino acids. Germline V gene lookup returns CDR1 LNHDA and CDR2 SQIVND (reference sequence). The CDR3 DNA reads TGTGCCAGTAGTATCCAGGGTGGCTATGGCTACACCTTC. It encodes CASSIQGGYGYTF.

The V call is TRBV11-3, the J call TRBJ2-3; TRBD2 agrees at 11 bases. The CDR3 length is 16 residues. J gave up 6 bases and V 2 bases, and 7 bases lay outside the gene matches. Germline V gene data show CDR1 as SGHNT and CDR2 as YENEEA. CDR3 DNA: TGTGCCAGCAGCTTACTAGCGGGAGGAGCATTGGATACGCAGTATTTT. Its protein product is CASSLLAGGALDTQYF.

This chain's CDR3 is CASSPTTGDYGYTF. DNA for the CDR3: TGTGCCAGCAGCCCCACTACAGGGGACTATGGCTACACCTTC. The gene calls are TRBV7-3 and TRBJ1-2, with 7 bases aligning to TRBD1. This CDR3 has 14 amino acids. Germline V gene lookup returns CDR1 SGHTA and CDR2 FQGTGA. V was pared by 5 bases and J by 3 bases, with 6 bases of the junction left unmatched.

This chain joins TRBV19 and TRBJ2-1; TRBD2 matches at 9 bases. CDR3 length: 15 amino acids. Germline loops: CDR1 LNHDA, CDR2 SQIVND (reference sequence). V shed 8 bases, J shed 8 bases, and the junction held 13 bases outside the gene matches. The CDR3 loop reads CASSSWASGIDEQFF. CDR3 coding DNA: TGTGCCAGTTCATCGTGGGCTAGCGGGATAGATGAGCAGTTCTTC. Together with reference TRBV19 and TRBJ2-1, the CDR3 gives the full variable domain: DGGITQSPKYLFRKEGQNVTLSCEQNLNHDAMYWYRQDPGQGLRLIYYSQIVNDFQKGDIAEGYSVSREKKESFPLTVTSAQKNPTAFYLCASSSWASGIDEQFFGPGTRLTVL.

The V gene is TRBV7-2, the J gene TRBJ1-1; D remains unclear. Trimming left V 4 bases short and J 5 bases short, with 11 bases between. The germline gives CDR1 SGHTA, CDR2 FQGNSA. The CDR3 sequence is 13 residues long. The CDR3 is CASSSGSGTEAFF. DNA of the CDR3: TGTGCCAGCAGCTCGGGGTCGGGGACTGAAGCTTTCTTT.

V and J are TRBV5-1 and TRBJ1-1; tentative D call: TRBD1 (5 bases). The CDR3 runs to 12 residues. The germline gives CDR1 SGHRS, CDR2 YFSETQ. With 7 bases removed from V and 3 bases from J, the gap between germline ends came to 10 bases. The CDR3 sequence is CASGRGDTEAFF. CDR3 nucleotide sequence: TGCGCCAGCGGTCGAGGGGACACTGAAGCTTTCTTT.

The rearrangement joins TRBV5-1 to TRBJ2-7; D could derive from TRBD1 or TRBD2 (5 bases each). V lost 0 bases and J lost 0, with 13 bases in between. CDR3 length equals 16 residues. CDR1 and CDR2 (germline): SGHRS, YFSETQ. CDR3 sequence (DNA): TGCGCCAGCAGCTTGGTCGGCCAGGGAGTCTCCTACGAGCAGTACGTC. It translates to CASSLVGQGVSYEQYV.

The chain uses TRBV7-2 and TRBJ2-5; 7 positions match TRBD1. The CDR3 extends over 14 amino acids. CDR1 SGHTA and CDR2 FQGNSA come from the germline V gene. Unmatched junction bases numbered 5, after V lost 5 bases and J lost 2 bases. CDR3 amino acids: CASSRDRAQETQYF. The CDR3 nucleotides read TGTGCCAGCAGCCGCGACAGGGCTCAAGAGACCCAGTACTTC.

The chain carries TRBV27 and TRBJ2-2; D perhaps matches TRBD1 (5 bases). CDR3 length: 15 residues. V lost 5 bases, J lost 2 bases, and 12 bases lay in between. Germline values: CDR1 MNHEY, CDR2 SMNVEV (reference sequence). Here the CDR3 DNA reads TGTGCCAGCAGTGTAGGACACCAAAACACCGGGGAGCTGTTTTTT. Its translation: CASSVGHQNTGELFF.

This clone was observed a single time. This chain joins TRBV6-5 and TRBJ1-2; D uncertain. Trimming removed 2 bases at V and 2 bases at J, with 15 bases between. Germline loops: CDR1 MNHEY, CDR2 SVGAGI. This CDR3 contains 16 residues. This chain's CDR3 is CASSYTSGRANYGYTF. The CDR3 nucleotides are TGTGCCAGCAGTTACACTAGCGGGAGGGCCAACTATGGCTACACCTTC.

The chain links TRBV15 to TRBJ1-2; D unresolved. This CDR3 has 16 residues. Germline lookup yields CDR1 LNHNV and CDR2 YYDKDF (reference sequence). Trimming cost V 0 bases and J 7 bases, with 18 bases left between them. The DNA of the CDR3 is TGTGCCACCAGCAGAGATTTAACCGGTCGAGGTAGTGGCTACACCTTC. Its translation is CATSRDLTGRGSGYTF.

This chain uses TRBV28 with TRBJ1-2; a weak D match, TRBD1 (5 bases). V was clipped by 3 bases and J by 7 bases, with 12 bases between them. Germline lookup yields CDR1 MDHEN and CDR2 SYDVKM. There are 13 residues in the CDR3. CDR3 sequence: CASSFGGSGGYTF. CDR3 coding DNA: TGTGCCAGCAGTTTCGGGGGTTCGGGTGGCTACACCTTC.